Shown below are 9 T cell receptor beta chains from a single sample sequenced in a study of identical twins. TCRdb re-called the 5' RACE reads through MiXCR, storing one row per CDR3 protein. The sample carries around 1.7 million distinct CDR3 sequences, roughly a third recorded once. The specimen was cord blood. The receptors shown here come from a newborn girl in good health.

This clonotype is a singleton in its sample. The J gene is TRBJ2-7, the V gene TRBV7-8; D ambiguous. The germline gives CDR1 SGHVS, CDR2 FQNEAQ. The V gene lost 1 base and the J gene lost 7 bases, with 20 bases spanning the gap. This CDR3 comprises 16 residues. The CDR3 here is CASSLGTAVRYNEQYF. CDR3 in DNA: TGTGCCAGCAGCTTAGGTACGGCCGTTCGTTACAATGAGCAGTACTTC. The full variable domain, with the rest looked up from reference TRBV7-8 and TRBJ2-7, is GAGVSQSPRYKVAKRGQDVALRCDPISGHVSLFWYQQALGQGPEFLTYFQNEAQLDKSGLPSDRFFAERPEGSVSTLKIQRTQQEDSAVYLCASSLGTAVRYNEQYFGPGTRLTVT.

On this clonotype: A much larger clone is a single base away; this may be a read error. The chain combines TRBV29-1 with TRBJ2-3; 9 bases line up with TRBD2. Per germline, CDR1 SQVTM and CDR2 ANQGSEA. This CDR3 is 15 amino acids long. CDR3 region: CSVEGTSREWDTQCF. The CDR3 coding sequence is TGCAGCGTTGAGGGGACTAGCAGGGAGTGGGATACGCAGTGTTTT.

This clonotype was recorded at least ten times. The chain employs TRBV6-5 and TRBJ2-7, with 10 nucleotides matching TRBD1. Germline lookup yields CDR1 MNHEY and CDR2 SVGAGI. The V gene end was trimmed by 2 bases and the J gene end by 2 bases; junction bases not matched to a gene: 0. This CDR3 has 14 residues. Here the CDR3 DNA reads TGTGCCAGCAGTTACGGGACAGGGGCCTACGAGCAGTACTTC. Translation gives CASSYGTGAYEQYF.

The chain is built from TRBV6-6 and TRBJ2-5; D uncertain. This CDR3 has 14 amino acids. From germline, CDR1 is MNHNY and CDR2 SVGAGI (reference sequence). V was pared by 0 bases and J by 11 bases, with 16 bases between. The CDR3 nucleotides are TGTGCCAGCAGTTACTCTTCAGTAAGTTTGGAGCAGTACTTC. Protein: CASSYSSVSLEQYF.

This clonotype was detected only a few times. The V and J genes are TRBV27 and TRBJ1-2; tentative D call: TRBD1 (6 bases). The CDR3 length is 15 residues. V lost 3 bases, J lost 1 base, and 12 bases lay in between. Per germline, CDR1 MNHEY and CDR2 SMNVEV (reference sequence). In DNA form, the CDR3 reads TGTGCCAGCAGTTTCTGGGCAGGGGATAACTATGGCTACACCTTC. Protein product: CASSFWAGDNYGYTF.

This clonotype appeared a few times. A read error may account for a junction end that differs from germline. The rearrangement uses TRBV6-1 and TRBJ2-1, with D unclear. Germline CDR1 reads MNHNS; CDR2 reads SASEGT. The CDR3 loop spans 14 amino acids. The CDR3: CASSPVGLYDEQFF. In DNA form, the CDR3 reads TGTGCCAGCAGCCCAGTGGGTCTCTACGATGAGCAGTTCTTC.

This clonotype was recorded a few times. The rearrangement uses TRBV29-1 and TRBJ2-7, with 7 bases fitting TRBD2. V lost 6 bases to trimming and J lost 4 bases; unmatched junction nucleotides: 12. Germline V gene sequence: CDR1 SQVTM, CDR2 ANQGSEA. CDR3 length equals 14 residues. CDR3 sequence: CSVNSGGSGYEQYF. The CDR3 nucleotides are TGCAGCGTCAACTCAGGCGGGAGTGGTTACGAGCAGTACTTC.

The V call is TRBV20-1, the J call TRBJ1-5; D remains unclear. Looked up from germline, CDR1 is DFQATT and CDR2 is SNEGSKA (reference sequence). The V and J ends lost 2 bases and 6 bases respectively, with 8 bases between them. CDR3 length: 12 amino acids. CDR3 residues: CSARPLVQPQHF. CDR3 coding DNA: TGCAGTGCTAGACCCCTTGTTCAGCCCCAGCATTTT.

This clonotype was seen more than once but under ten times. CDR3 in DNA: TGTGCCAGCAGCTTAGTTGGCAGCGCGCCTAATTCACCCCTCCACTTT. Its protein is CASSLVGSAPNSPLHF. J is TRBJ1-6 and V is TRBV7-2; the D is unclear. The V end lost 1 base, the J end lost 6 bases, and 13 bases lay between the germline ends. This CDR3 comprises 16 residues. Germline CDR1 reads SGHTA; CDR2 reads FQGNSA.